These 24 T cell receptor beta chains were sequenced from one sample in a study of control samples from healthy donors and cancer patients. Sequencing was performed with immunoSEQ multiplex PCR; in TCRdb, only in-frame clones are kept and a portion is missing. The data contain about 120,000 clones, around 87% of them singletons. Sequenced: PBMCs. All receptors derive from a woman aged 60-70 years with lung cancer.

The gene calls are TRBV9 and TRBJ1-1; D is unclear. This CDR3 spans 14 amino acids. Trimming pared 4 bases from V and 0 bases from J, leaving 10 bases between. The V gene's germline CDR1 is SGDLS and CDR2 YYNGEE. CDR3 in DNA: TGTGCCAGCAGCCTATCCTTCATGAACACTGAAGCTTTCTTT. The encoded protein is CASSLSFMNTEAFF.

The chain has TRBV6-5 and TRBJ1-1; D unclear. CDR3 length: 14 amino acids. The germline gives CDR1 MNHEY, CDR2 SVGAGI. V shed 2 bases and J shed 2 bases, with 9 bases lying between them. CDR3 amino acids: CASSYGEPNTEAFF. CDR3 DNA: TGTGCCAGCAGTTACGGGGAACCTAACACTGAAGCTTTCTTT.

The CDR3 region is CASSAGERSGELFF. CDR3 nucleotide sequence: TGTGCCAGCAGCGCGGGAGAGCGAAGCGGGGAGCTGTTTTTT. V and J are TRBV7-9 and TRBJ2-2; 7 bases fit TRBD2. This CDR3 has 14 amino acids. CDR1 and CDR2 from the germline V gene are SEHNR and FQNEAQ (reference sequence). J was trimmed by 7 bases and V by 5 bases; bases with no gene match: 7.

This clone was found a few times. The V gene is TRBV6-2 or TRBV6-3, the J gene TRBJ1-1; D is ambiguous. Germline V gene data show CDR1 as MNHEY and CDR2 as SVGEGT. With 5 bases removed from V and 0 bases from J, the gap between germline ends came to 4 bases. There are 12 residues in the CDR3. The CDR3 DNA is TGTGCCAGCAGTACAGTGAACACTGAAGCTTTCTTT. Translation: CASSTVNTEAFF.

V gene TRBV12-3 or TRBV12-4 combines with J gene TRBJ2-7, with a possible D match to TRBD2 (5 bases). V lost 5 bases and J lost 2, with 10 bases in between. This CDR3 comprises 13 residues. Written as DNA, the CDR3 is TGTGCCAGCAGTCGTCCCGGGACCTACGAGCAGTACTTC. This sequence encodes CASSRPGTYEQYF.

This chain links TRBV27 with TRBJ2-3; D is possibly TRBD2 (6 bases). The germline CDR1 and CDR2 sequences are MNHEY and SMNVEV (reference sequence). The germline V and J ends were trimmed by 7 bases and 5 bases, with 25 bases remaining between them. CDR3 length: 17 amino acids. CDR3 nucleotide sequence: TGTGCCAGCACCCTTAGCTCGGAGGGCCATTGGAGAGATACGCAGTATTTT. Amino acid sequence: CASTLSSEGHWRDTQYF.

The rearrangement links TRBV2 to TRBJ1-1; no reliable D call. Germline-derived CDR1 and CDR2 are SNHLY and FYNNEI. V gave up 6 bases and J gave up 8 bases, with 16 bases separating them. The CDR3 sequence is 13 residues long. CDR3 DNA: TGTGCCAGCAGAGAATTACCCCCAGTGGAAGCTTTCTTT. Translated, it gives CASRELPPVEAFF.

The V gene is TRBV2, the J gene TRBJ1-6, with D possibly being TRBD1 (5 bases). Trimming took 1 base from V and 5 from J, leaving 9 bases between them. Germline lookup yields CDR1 SNHLY and CDR2 FYNNEI. CDR3 length: 15 residues. CDR3 amino acids: CASSEEGIDNSPLHF. The CDR3 nucleotides are TGTGCCAGCAGTGAAGAGGGGATAGATAATTCACCCCTCCACTTT.

The chain has TRBV12-5 and TRBJ2-1; 10 nucleotides agree with TRBD2. The CDR3 has 15 residues. Germline lookup yields CDR1 LGHNT and CDR2 FRNRAP. V lost 2 bases to trimming and J lost 8 bases; unmatched junction nucleotides: 6. CDR3 loop: CASGLTSGKYHEQFF. The CDR3 DNA is TGTGCTAGTGGTTTGACTAGCGGGAAGTACCATGAGCAGTTCTTC.

V usage is TRBV20-1 and J usage is TRBJ2-7, with TRBD2 identical over 12 bases. V shed 3 bases, J shed 4 bases, and the junction held 10 bases outside the gene matches. There are 16 residues in the CDR3. The V gene's germline CDR1 is DFQATT and CDR2 SNEGSKA (reference sequence). CDR3 sequence reads: CSASETTSGSTYEQYF. CDR3 DNA sequence: TGCAGTGCTAGTGAAACGACTAGCGGGAGTACTTACGAGCAGTACTTC.

This chain connects TRBV3-1 (or the pseudogene TRBV3-2) to TRBJ2-1; the match to TRBD2 covers 8 bases. Germline-derived CDR1 and CDR2 are LGHDT and YNNKEL (reference sequence). The CDR3 runs to 18 residues. Trimming at V came to 0 bases and at J to 0 bases, leaving 7 bases not matched to a gene. The chain's CDR3 is CASSQDGTSGSSYNEQFF. CDR3 DNA sequence: TGTGCCAGCAGCCAAGATGGCACTAGCGGAAGCTCCTACAATGAGCAGTTCTTC.

V usage is TRBV28 and J usage is TRBJ1-5, with a weak D call TRBD1 (5 bases). This CDR3 is 16 amino acids long. CDR1 and CDR2 (germline): MDHEN, SYDVKM. V gave up 3 bases and J gave up 2 bases, with 14 bases separating them. For the CDR3, the DNA is TGTGCCAGCAGTTTCGAGGGGCGAGGAGGCAATCAGCCCCAGCATTTT. Residues: CASSFEGRGGNQPQHF.

This chain links TRBV24-1 with TRBJ1-1; no firm D call. Trimming shortened V by 3 bases and J by 5 bases, and 12 bases separated the two germline ends. CDR1 is KGHDR, CDR2 SFDVKD, per germline. The CDR3 is made up of 14 amino acids. The CDR3 DNA reads as TGTGCCACCAGTGATGCCCTTCATGGGACTGAAGCTTTCTTT. Its translation: CATSDALHGTEAFF.

V usage is TRBV30 and J usage is TRBJ1-2, with D possibly TRBD1 on 5 matching bases. This CDR3 contains 14 residues. The V gene lost 2 bases and the J gene lost 1 base, with 11 bases spanning the gap. In germline, CDR1 is GTSNPN, CDR2 SVGIG (reference sequence). CDR3 region: CAWSRQTFNYGYTF. In nucleotides, the CDR3 is TGTGCCTGGAGTAGACAGACGTTTAACTATGGCTACACCTTC.

This rearrangement joins TRBV30 to TRBJ1-4, with 11 nucleotides matching TRBD1. Germline assignment: CDR1 GTSNPN and CDR2 SVGIG (reference sequence). The CDR3 length is 16 residues. The V and J ends lost 2 bases and 6 bases, in that order; junction bases with no gene match: 8. CDR3 in amino acids: CAWSRAPGQGDEKLFF. The CDR3 coding sequence is TGTGCCTGGAGTAGAGCTCCGGGACAGGGGGATGAAAAACTGTTTTTT. Drawing the rest from reference TRBV30 and TRBJ1-4, the complete variable domain is SQTIHQWPATLVQPVGSPLSLECTVEGTSNPNLYWYRQAAGRGLQLLFYSVGIGQISSEVPQNLSASRPQDRQFILSSKKLLLSDSGFYLCAWSRAPGQGDEKLFFGSGTQLSVL.

Note on this clone: One end of the junction is discordant with germline, which a read error may explain. The chain joins TRBV7-7 to TRBJ2-1, with D maybe TRBD2 (5 bases). This CDR3 is built from 13 residues. Per the germline V gene, CDR1 is SSHAT and CDR2 is FNYEAQ (reference sequence). Here the CDR3 DNA reads TGTGCTAGCAGCAGCCGGGGTGGAGCTGAGCAGTTCTTC. Translation gives CASSSRGGAEQFF.

The rearrangement joins TRBV9 to TRBJ2-1, with 12 nucleotides matching TRBD2. The V segment lost 4 bases and the J segment 2 bases; nucleotides outside the gene matches: 4. The CDR3 covers 16 residues. Per germline, CDR1 SGDLS and CDR2 YYNGEE. The CDR3 DNA reads as TGTGCCAGCAGCCCTCGGACTAGCGGGGCCTACAATGAGCAGTTCTTC. This encodes CASSPRTSGAYNEQFF.

This clone was counted once. This chain connects TRBV11-2 to TRBJ2-7; 13 positions agree with TRBD2. J was trimmed by 0 bases and V by 5 bases; bases with no gene match: 1. The CDR3 is made up of 15 amino acids. Looked up from germline, CDR1 is SGHAT and CDR2 is FQNNGV. The CDR3, as DNA: TGTGCCAGCAGCCGGACTAGCGGGAGCTCCTACGAGCAGTACTTC. This sequence encodes CASSRTSGSSYEQYF.

The gene calls are TRBV7-9 and TRBJ2-7, with 7 positions matching TRBD1. CDR3 length: 15 residues. V shed 5 bases and J 3 bases; nucleotides not matched to a gene: 10. CDR1 is SEHNR and CDR2 is FQNEAQ in the germline V gene (reference sequence). The CDR3: CASSSMGQRYYEQYF. The CDR3 nucleotides read TGTGCCAGCAGCAGTATGGGACAGAGATACTACGAGCAGTACTTC.

Worth noting for this clone: An end of the junction does not agree with germline; a read error may underlie this. The chain has TRBV3-1 (or the pseudogene TRBV3-2) and TRBJ1-3; 9 nucleotides line up with TRBD1. The germline gives CDR1 LGHDT, CDR2 YNNKEL (reference sequence). The CDR3 loop spans 13 amino acids. For the CDR3, the DNA is TGTGCCAGCAGCCCGGGACAGGGAATCCATTTGGATTTT. This translates into CASSPGQGIHLDF.

This clone occurred a few times. The chain carries TRBV7-8 and TRBJ2-3, with D possibly called TRBD1 or TRBD2 (5 bases each). This CDR3 contains 14 residues. The ends were cut back, 7 bases at V and 1 base at J, with 12 bases in the middle. The germline gives CDR1 SGHVS, CDR2 FQNEAQ. The CDR3 bases are TGTGCCAGCATTGCAGGGCGGGGCACAGATACGCAGTATTTT. Translation: CASIAGRGTDTQYF. Using reference TRBV7-8 and TRBJ2-3 for the parts outside the CDR3, the full variable domain is GAGVSQSPRYKVAKRGQDVALRCDPISGHVSLFWYQQALGQGPEFLTYFQNEAQLDKSGLPSDRFFAERPEGSVSTLKIQRTQQEDSAVYLCASIAGRGTDTQYFGPGTRLTVL.

V and J are TRBV18 and TRBJ2-5; the match to TRBD1 covers 10 bases. J gave up 3 bases and V 4 bases, and 2 bases lay outside the gene matches. The CDR3 runs 14 residues. Per germline, CDR1 KGHSH and CDR2 LQKENI. CDR3 in amino acids: CASSRGTGEETQYF. The CDR3, as DNA: TGTGCCAGCTCACGTGGGACAGGGGAAGAGACCCAGTACTTC.

The genes are TRBV19 and TRBJ1-5, with 10 bases that match TRBD1. In germline, CDR1 is LNHDA, CDR2 SQIVND (reference sequence). V lost 1 base to trimming and J lost 3 bases; unmatched junction nucleotides: 6. The CDR3 consists of 17 residues. DNA of the CDR3: TGTGCCAGTAGTATAGGAGGGGGGACAGGGGCCAATCAGCCCCAGCATTTT. This codes for CASSIGGGTGANQPQHF. The whole variable domain, filled in from reference TRBV19 and TRBJ1-5, reads DGGITQSPKYLFRKEGQNVTLSCEQNLNHDAMYWYRQDPGQGLRLIYYSQIVNDFQKGDIAEGYSVSREKKESFPLTVTSAQKNPTAFYLCASSIGGGTGANQPQHFGDGTRLSIL.

The chain couples TRBV21-1 to TRBJ1-1; TRBD1 was called by the table and not checked on the DNA. TRBV21-1 is a pseudogene segment. The CDR3 runs 13 residues. The CDR3 DNA reads as TGTGCCAGCAACGACTACAGGGGCTCTGAAGCTTTCTTT. It encodes CASNDYRGSEAFF.